Each of the 4 T cell receptor beta chains below was sequenced from the same sample in a study of T cell responses to AZD1222 COVID-19 vaccine. The method was immunoSEQ multiplex PCR; TCRdb's version includes in-frame clones alone and lacks a portion of them. The profile covers fewer than 200,000 clones, with approximately 89% appearing a single time and approximately 1.7% taken by the ten largest. Sample: peripheral blood, taken 28 days after the second AZD1222 dose. Source of these receptors: an adult who received the AZD1222 COVID-19 vaccine.

CDR3 loop: CASSPQLTDSGNTIYF. DNA for the CDR3: TGTGCCAGCTCACCACAACTTACGGACTCTGGAAACACCATATATTTT. This sequence joins TRBV18 and TRBJ1-3; no clear D. Germline lookup yields CDR1 KGHSH and CDR2 LQKENI. Trimming took 1 base from V and 0 from J, leaving 10 bases between them. The CDR3 runs 16 residues. Using reference TRBV18 and TRBJ1-3 for the parts outside the CDR3, the full variable domain is NAGVMQNPRHLVRRRGQEARLRCSPMKGHSHVYWYRQLPEEGLKFMVYLQKENIIDESGMPKERFSAEFPKEGPSILRIQQVVRGDSAAYFCASSPQLTDSGNTIYFGEGSWLTVV.

The genes are TRBV6-1 and TRBJ1-4; 11 bases map to TRBD1. The CDR3 spans 17 residues. J was trimmed by 3 bases and V by 0 bases; bases with no gene match: 3. Germline V gene sequence: CDR1 MNHNS, CDR2 SASEGT. This CDR3 is CASSEADRGRANEKLFF. The DNA for the CDR3 is TGTGCCAGCAGTGAAGCGGACAGGGGGCGGGCTAATGAAAAACTGTTTTTT.

This clone turned up a few times. The chain carries TRBV12-3 or TRBV12-4 and TRBJ2-7; no clear D. Trimming cost V 2 bases and J 2 bases, with 7 bases left between them. The CDR3 totals 13 residues. CDR3 sequence reads: CASSLTQPYEQYF. The CDR3 DNA reads as TGTGCCAGCAGTTTAACCCAGCCCTACGAGCAGTACTTC.

The chain has TRBV4-3 and TRBJ1-2; no clear D gene. CDR1 is LGHNA, CDR2 YSLEER, per germline. V was cut by 5 bases and J by 0 bases, with 13 bases left in between. This CDR3 spans 15 amino acids. CDR3: CASSVLGVTNYGYTF. In nucleotides, the CDR3 is TGCGCCAGCAGCGTCTTGGGAGTCACTAACTATGGCTACACCTTC.